The rows below give T cell receptor beta chains drawn from one sample of a study of blood T cell repertoires in COVID-19. The assay was immunoSEQ multiplex PCR, and TCRdb's table has in-frame clones only and misses some. The sample holds about 240,000 clones, around four fifths seen once. Sequenced: peripheral blood. These receptors were collected from a woman in her 70s with acute or convalescent COVID-19. The conserved cysteine and the conserved F or W are not part of the CDR3 here. Not every row has a clone size; where given, it reads once, few, many or a size class.

cdr3_aa j_call clone_size v_call
ASSKGTASTDTQY TRBJ2-3 NA TRBV7-2
ASSIYGGASGNTIY TRBJ1-3 few TRBV19
ASSQDPTGGEGETQY TRBJ2-5 NA TRBV4-3
ASSQDNSNTGELF TRBJ2-2 NA TRBV5-5
ASSRTGELF TRBJ1-4 NA TRBV28
ASSPGSEAYYGYT TRBJ1-2 NA TRBV3-1/TRBV3-2
ASSLLQGRTEAF TRBJ1-1 NA TRBV7-9
ASSSTPGDYEAF TRBJ1-1 NA TRBV6-5
ASSFGVRETQY TRBJ2-5 NA TRBV7-9
ASSLGQGFTDTQY TRBJ2-3 few TRBV7-7
ASSLQGFGTEAF TRBJ1-1 NA TRBV5-1
ASPGRTSGDQETQY TRBJ2-5 NA TRBV11-3
ASRDRGVDNEKLF TRBJ1-4 NA TRBV2
ASSYAGISNQPQH TRBJ1-5 NA TRBV6-2/TRBV6-3
ASSFTSDRATTNYGYT TRBJ1-2 NA TRBV6-2/TRBV6-3
ASSQDYGGGGNTIY TRBJ1-3 NA TRBV4-3
SVGRGPTGELF TRBJ2-2 NA TRBV29-1
ASRSPGNSPLH TRBJ1-6 NA TRBV28
ASSQPLLAGNNEQF TRBJ2-1 few TRBV4-1
ASSTKIGGYGYT TRBJ1-2 NA TRBV19
ASSAGTGGRGFLAF TRBJ1-1 NA TRBV6-1
ASSAGSYEQY TRBJ2-7 NA TRBV2
ASQRDYSGNTIY TRBJ1-3 NA TRBV19
ASSYVAGGAETQY TRBJ2-5 NA TRBV6-2/TRBV6-3
ASSPGQGASSNEKLF TRBJ1-4 once TRBV6-6
ASSLDSLYGYT TRBJ1-2 NA TRBV7-8
ASSPPGNNEQF TRBJ2-1 few TRBV2
ASSKPDGVGYT TRBJ1-2 NA TRBV6-2/TRBV6-3
ATSDYGQGGAF TRBJ1-1 NA TRBV24-1
ASTIAGGRGETQY TRBJ2-5 NA TRBV6-5